This T cell receptor (beta chain) was identified in a study of T cell clones after liver transplantation. The CDR3 runs to 15 residues. Germline CDR1 and CDR2: MDHEN and SYDVKM. Trimming took 7 bases from V and 7 from J; bases not matched to a gene: 6. The table came from immunoSEQ multiplex PCR; TCRdb's copy has only in-frame clones and leaves some out. Of tens of thousands of clones in the sample, approximately 87% were seen once. The TCR sequence derives from a human patient who received a liver transplant. Some T cells may be transferred from the graft donor. Sequencing used CD8+ T cells from blood, obtained 12 months after liver transplant. The J gene is TRBJ2-1, the V gene TRBV28, with TRBD2 matching over 14 bases. In nucleotides, the CDR3 is TGTGCCAGCACCGCCGGGACTAGCGGGAGTAATGAGCAGTTCTTC. Amino acid sequence: CASTAGTSGSNEQFF.